The T cell receptor beta chain under discussion was sequenced for a study of cytomegalovirus exposure and HLA in healthy donors. This cohort consisted of healthy bone marrow donors. General observations from the study: In a later analysis, at a false discovery rate of 0.05, roughly 18,000 TCR beta sequences were associated with HLA alleles. Reports credit the classifier with highly specific, highly sensitive diagnosis of cytomegalovirus status.

Both 60 Vbeta primers and 13 Jbeta primers went into the PCR. Produced via immunoSEQ multiplex PCR; TCRdb's table is partial and in-frame only. This table holds tens of thousands of clones, roughly 78% found once. As concerns this clone: As yet, its antigen is unknown.

The CDR3 is 14 residues long. Germline loops: CDR1 MNHEY, CDR2 SMNVEV (reference sequence). V was pared by 8 bases and J by 6 bases, with 11 bases of the junction left unmatched. The chain carries TRBV27 and TRBJ1-1; TRBD1 matches at 8 bases. The sequence came from a woman aged 40 to 49 in good health and CMV-seropositive. Sequenced input: PBMCs. The CDR3 DNA is TGTGCCAGCTACCCGGACAGGGCTATCCCTGAAGCTTTCTTT. Residues: CASYPDRAIPEAFF.